Detailed here is one TCR beta chain. The data originate from a study of blood T cell repertoires in COVID-19. Study background: Samples representing acute and convalescent COVID-19 were sourced from the United States, Italy and Spain.

CDR3 size: 14 residues. V was pared by 4 bases and J by 8 bases, with 16 bases between. Looked up from germline, CDR1 is SGDLS and CDR2 is YYNGEE. Authors' processing steps: Amplification with reference gene primers provided the estimates of nucleated cell counts. Sequenced by immunoSEQ multiplex PCR; TCRdb stores in-frame clones only, minus some. V, J and clone size derive from that table, while D and trimming were established from the DNA sequence. The sample holds some 250,000 clones, about 85% seen once. V and J are TRBV9 and TRBJ2-1, with D possibly being TRBD1 (6 bases). Sequencing input: peripheral blood. The TCR comes from a woman older than 75 with acute or convalescent COVID-19. The CDR3 here is CASSFGTGSHEQFF. For the CDR3, the DNA is TGTGCCAGCAGCTTCGGTACAGGGTCCCATGAGCAGTTCTTC. Using reference TRBV9 and TRBJ2-1 for the parts outside the CDR3, the full variable domain is DSGVTQTPKHLITATGQRVTLRCSPRSGDLSVYWYQQSLDQGLQFLIQYYNGEERAKGNILERFSAQQFPDLHSELNLSSLELGDSALYFCASSFGTGSHEQFFGPGTRLTVL.